Listed here are 21 T cell receptor beta chains from one sample, sequenced in a study of blood T cell repertoires in COVID-19. TCRdb's copy holds only in-frame clones and misses some; the assay was immunoSEQ multiplex PCR. The data contain about 270,000 clones, 70% to 90% of them seen just once; the ten biggest clones take up around 1%. The specimen sequenced was PBMCs or T cells enriched from blood (not recorded which). These receptors all come from a woman in her twenties or thirties who had recovered from COVID-19.

The gene calls are TRBV24-1 and TRBJ1-1; TRBD1 might be the D (6 bases). V gave up 6 bases and J gave up 9 bases, with 10 bases separating them. Germline V gene sequence: CDR1 KGHDR, CDR2 SFDVKD. The CDR3 has 11 residues. CDR3 nucleotide sequence: TGTGCCACCAGTTGGGGGCCTCAAGCTTTCTTT. It yields the protein CATSWGPQAFF.

V gene TRBV14 combines with J gene TRBJ2-1; D possibly corresponds to TRBD1 (6 bases). Deletions cut 2 bases from V and 2 bases from J, with 19 bases between. The CDR3 covers 18 residues. Germline V gene lookup returns CDR1 SGHDN and CDR2 FVKESK. CDR3 in amino acids: CASSQSRFQGIPYNEQFF. For the CDR3, the DNA is TGTGCCAGCAGCCAATCGCGGTTTCAGGGGATCCCCTACAATGAGCAGTTCTTC.

The rearrangement links TRBV9 to TRBJ1-4, with 10 bases matching TRBD1. This CDR3 is 15 amino acids long. Germline V CDR1 and CDR2: SGDLS, YYNGEE. J was trimmed by 7 bases and V by 3 bases; bases with no gene match: 6. In DNA, the CDR3 is TGTGCCAGCAGCGGATCCGGGACAGGGGTTGAAAAACTGTTTTTT. Its protein is CASSGSGTGVEKLFF.

This chain uses TRBV5-1 with TRBJ1-1; D is perhaps TRBD1 (6 bases). This CDR3 is built from 13 residues. Trimming left V 3 bases short and J 8 bases short, with 14 bases between. Germline CDR1 is SGHRS and CDR2 is YFSETQ. CDR3 amino acids: CASSYNRALEAFF. In DNA, the CDR3 is TGCGCCAGCAGCTATAACAGGGCCCTAGAAGCTTTCTTT.

This clone was counted a single time. The chain carries TRBV15 and TRBJ2-1; 10 positions agree with TRBD2. After removal of 8 bases from V and 4 bases from J, the junction contained 11 bases not matched to a gene. Germline assignment: CDR1 LNHNV and CDR2 YYDKDF (reference sequence). The CDR3 has 16 residues. CDR3 nucleotide sequence: TGTGCCACCTCCAGGGGGACTAGCGCCCGTTACAATGAGCAGTTCTTC. Translating gives CATSRGTSARYNEQFF.

The chain is built from TRBV12-3 or TRBV12-4 and TRBJ2-4; 7 bases line up with TRBD1. Losses at the gene ends were 6 bases for V and 7 bases for J; bases not matched to a gene: 3. The CDR3 spans 12 residues. The CDR3 spells CASSDRANIQYF. The CDR3, as DNA: TGTGCCAGCAGCGACAGGGCCAACATTCAGTACTTC.

V gene TRBV11-1 combines with J gene TRBJ1-2; D is unresolved. Germline CDR1 and CDR2: SGHAT and FQDESV (reference sequence). This CDR3 spans 13 amino acids. Trimming cost V 4 bases and J 2 bases, with 8 bases left between them. The CDR3 sequence: CASSSGKNYGYTF. In nucleotides, the CDR3 is TGTGCCAGCAGCTCCGGGAAGAACTATGGCTACACCTTC.

The chain combines TRBV28 with TRBJ1-2; no clear D. This CDR3 region has 14 residues. Germline V gene lookup returns CDR1 MDHEN and CDR2 SYDVKM. Trimming left V 6 bases short and J 4 bases short, with 15 bases between. The CDR3 region is CASSTLRFGYGYTF. CDR3 sequence (DNA): TGTGCCAGCAGCACCCTCCGGTTCGGCTATGGCTACACCTTC.

V is TRBV28 and J is TRBJ2-7, with D perhaps matching TRBD1 (5 bases). Trimming shortened V by 3 bases and J by 6 bases, and 21 bases separated the two germline ends. There are 16 residues in the CDR3. Germline V gene data show CDR1 as MDHEN and CDR2 as SYDVKM. DNA for the CDR3: TGTGCCAGCAGTTTTCAAAGGGGTGTGGTAGGGGTCGAGCAGTACTTC. Its translation is CASSFQRGVVGVEQYF.

The genes are TRBV9 and TRBJ1-4, with 9 positions matching TRBD1. This CDR3 spans 15 amino acids. V lost 3 bases and J lost 8; bases outside the gene matches: 8. Germline CDR1 SGDLS, CDR2 YYNGEE. CDR3 amino acids: CASSAGTGPGEKLFF. The CDR3 nucleotides are TGTGCCAGCAGCGCCGGGACAGGGCCAGGGGAAAAACTGTTTTTT.

The chain couples TRBV28 to TRBJ1-2; unclear D gene. V shed 4 bases and J shed 1 base, with 7 bases lying between them. The germline V gene encodes CDR1 MDHEN and CDR2 SYDVKM. The CDR3 runs 13 residues. For the CDR3, the DNA is TGTGCCAGCAGTTACGAGAATAACTATGGCTACACCTTC. It specifies CASSYENNYGYTF.

V is TRBV6-5 and J is TRBJ2-1; D not certain. This CDR3 is built from 14 residues. Trimming stripped 5 bases from V and 1 base from J, with 9 bases between. Germline V lookup: CDR1 MNHEY, CDR2 SVGAGI. CDR3 loop: CASSQSMSYNEQFF. In nucleotides, the CDR3 is TGTGCCAGCAGTCAGTCCATGTCCTACAATGAGCAGTTCTTC.

This chain uses TRBV14 with TRBJ2-7, with D maybe TRBD1 (6 bases). Germline CDR1 and CDR2: SGHDN and FVKESK. The CDR3 covers 17 residues. V dropped 0 bases and J dropped 1 base, with 16 bases sitting between them. The CDR3 region has the DNA TGTGCCAGCAGCCAAGATAGAGGGGACACAATTTCCTACGAGCAGTACTTC. This encodes CASSQDRGDTISYEQYF.

The chain employs TRBV27 and TRBJ2-1, with TRBD2 identical over 10 bases. The trim removed 2 bases at V and 8 bases at J, leaving 6 bases unmatched. This CDR3 spans 15 amino acids. The V gene's germline CDR1 is MNHEY and CDR2 SMNVEV (reference sequence). CDR3 DNA: TGTGCCAGCAGTTTACAGCGGGAGGGCCGGCATGAGCAGTTCTTC. It codes for CASSLQREGRHEQFF.

This clone has only a few counts. J is TRBJ1-1 and V is TRBV28; 7 bases map to TRBD1. From germline, CDR1 is MDHEN and CDR2 SYDVKM. This CDR3 has 14 amino acids. The ends lost 4 bases at V and 5 bases at J; junction bases unmatched: 7. CDR3 sequence reads: CASSSIRGRTEAFF. CDR3 DNA sequence: TGTGCCAGCAGTTCCATCAGGGGGAGGACTGAAGCTTTCTTT.

J is TRBJ2-5 and V is TRBV4-1; possible D gene TRBD2, 6 bases. There are 15 residues in the CDR3. The ends were cut back, 0 bases at V and 1 base at J, with 9 bases in the middle. Germline V gene sequence: CDR1 MGHRA, CDR2 YSYEKL. CDR3 amino acids: CASSQDFGGQETQYF. The CDR3 nucleotides read TGCGCCAGCAGCCAAGATTTCGGGGGCCAAGAGACCCAGTACTTC.

A few counts support this clone. The V gene is TRBV27, the J gene TRBJ2-1, with 9 bases fitting TRBD2. Germline loops: CDR1 MNHEY, CDR2 SMNVEV (reference sequence). The junction had 11 bases not matched to a gene; V was cut back by 7 bases and J by 7 bases. CDR3 length equals 15 residues. The CDR3 DNA is TGTGCCAGCAAGAAACTCGGGACTAGCTTGAATGAGCAGTTCTTC. It yields the protein CASKKLGTSLNEQFF.

This clone was detected only once. J is TRBJ2-1 and V is TRBV11-3; D is ambiguous. V shed 5 bases and J shed 0 bases, with 14 bases lying between them. CDR1 is SGHNT, CDR2 YENEEA, per germline. The CDR3 is 16 amino acids. CDR3 coding DNA: TGTGCCAGCAGCAGCTATACGTCGGGCTCCTACAATGAGCAGTTCTTC. Amino acids: CASSSYTSGSYNEQFF.

V usage is TRBV20-1 and J usage is TRBJ2-4; D is unclear. Deletions cut 5 bases from V and 3 bases from J, with 2 bases between. There are 10 residues in the CDR3. The germline V gene has CDR1 DFQATT and CDR2 SNEGSKA (reference sequence). The CDR3 DNA follows: TGCAGTGCTCGCAAAAACATTCAGTACTTC. Protein: CSARKNIQYF.

CDR3 DNA: TGTGCCAGCAGTGAAATAAGGGGCCTGACGGGCAATCAGCCCCAGCATTTT. Protein product: CASSEIRGLTGNQPQHF. The chain carries TRBV6-1 and TRBJ1-5; D possibly corresponds to TRBD1 (5 bases). CDR3 length equals 17 residues. Trimming stripped 2 bases from V and 2 bases from J, with 16 bases between. CDR1 and CDR2 (germline): MNHNS, SASEGT.

The rearrangement uses TRBV11-2 and TRBJ1-5; D is uncertain. V was cut by 1 base and J by 0 bases, with 7 bases left in between. CDR1 is SGHAT, CDR2 FQNNGV, per germline. This CDR3 has 15 residues. The CDR3 DNA reads as TGTGCCAGCAGCTTAGGAGTTGCTAGCAATCAGCCCCAGCATTTT. This encodes CASSLGVASNQPQHF.